The rows below give T cell receptor beta chains drawn from one sample of a study of T cell repertoires in cytomegalovirus infection. A single record per CDR3 protein comes from TCRdb applying MiXCR to the reads. The data hold approximately 1,000,000 distinct CDR3 sequences, with roughly 31% observed a single time. No cognate antigen is known for these TCRs. The source was cultured CD8+ T cells from PBMCs, collected from culture after CMV antigen stimulation. The receptors here all came from a human donor in good health (CMV status not recorded). Some clones in this sample may be carry-over from other donors' samples. Each CDR3 is given with its conserved first and last residue. D genes are given only for firm matches. The size of a clone is reported for some rows only, either as once, few or many, or as a class for expanded clones.

TRBJ2-3	-	TRBV7-9	-	TGTGCCAGCGCTCGGGGCCCAGATACGCAGTATTTT	CASARGPDTQYF
TRBJ2-1	-	TRBV27	few	TGTGCCACCGCGGGGAAAGCCTACAATGAGCAGTTCTTC	CATAGKAYNEQFF
TRBJ1-5	TRBD1	TRBV7-9	many	TGTGCCAGCAGCTCCGAGGACAGGGGTTGGGATCAGCCCCAGCATTTT	CASSSEDRGWDQPQHF
TRBJ2-7	-	TRBV7-2	few	TGTGCCAGCAGCAACCTAGACGGGGTCAGCTACGAGCAGTACTTC	CASSNLDGVSYEQYF
TRBJ2-7	TRBD1	TRBV5-6	-	TGTGCCAGCAGCAAAGCCCACAGGGGGTTTTCCTACGAGCAGTACTTC	CASSKAHRGFSYEQYF
TRBJ1-2	TRBD1	TRBV19	-	TGTGCCAGTAGTCCAATCCGGGACAGGGCAACTGGCTACACCTTC	CASSPIRDRATGYTF
TRBJ2-1	TRBD2	TRBV12-3/TRBV12-4	few	TGTGCCAGCAGCCTAGCGGTTGTTAATGAGCAGTTCTTC	CASSLAVVNEQFF
TRBJ2-5	TRBD2	TRBV6-1	-	TGTGCCAGCAAAGAGCGGGGGGTCCAAGAGACCCAGTACTTC	CASKERGVQETQYF
TRBJ2-1	-	TRBV28	-	TGTGCCAGCAGTGAGAGCCTCTTCTCCTACAATGAGCAGTTCTTC	CASSESLFSYNEQFF
TRBJ2-1	TRBD1	TRBV7-6	few	TGTGCTAGCAGCTTAGACCAGGGGGAGATCAATGAGCAGTTCTTC	CASSLDQGEINEQFF
TRBJ1-5	TRBD1	TRBV7-9	-	TGTGCCAGCAGCTTGTATACAGGGGGCTTCGATCAGCCCCAGCATTTT	CASSLYTGGFDQPQHF
TRBJ1-3	-	TRBV3-1	few	TGTGCCAGCAGCCAAGAAGCGGTCAGACACTCTGGAAACACCATATATTTT	CASSQEAVRHSGNTIYF
TRBJ2-2	-	TRBV11-3	-	TGTGCCAGCAGCTTAGGTCGGCCCTTTGACACCGGGGAGCTGTTTTTT	CASSLGRPFDTGELFF
TRBJ1-3	TRBD1	TRBV6-1	-	TGTGCCACCGAAGTTTACAGGGGCTCTGGAAACACCATATATTTT	CATEVYRGSGNTIYF
TRBJ2-7	-	TRBV19	few	TGTGCCAGTAGTATGAATGGGGCGTCAGCGTACGACGAGCAGTACTTC	CASSMNGASAYDEQYF
TRBJ2-1	-	TRBV10-3	-	TGTGCCATCAGTGAACGGCCCTTCGATGAGCAGTTCTTC	CAISERPFDEQFF
TRBJ2-3	TRBD2	TRBV7-2	many	TGTGCCAGCACCCCTAGGACCAGCGGGGGGTTTGCAGATACGCAGTATTTT	CASTPRTSGGFADTQYF
TRBJ2-7	-	TRBV6-2/TRBV6-3	-	TGTGCCAGCAGTTACGAGGCCTACGAGCAGTACTTC	CASSYEAYEQYF
TRBJ2-1	TRBD1	TRBV7-6	many	TGTGCCAGCAGCTCAGAGGGACAGGGGTACAATGAGCAGTTCTTC	CASSSEGQGYNEQFF